The clone carrying this TCR beta chain was counted at least ten times. This CDR3 comprises 14 residues. Germline V gives CDR1 SGHTA, CDR2 FQGNSA. Trimming took 5 bases from V and 2 from J, leaving 13 bases between them. TCRdb independently ran MiXCR on the reads; one entry per CDR3 protein. The sample contains 97,000 or so distinct CDR3 sequences, approximately 15% of which appear only once. The data are from a study of T cell repertoires in cytomegalovirus infection. This sequence originates from a human donor in good health (CMV status not recorded). Some clones in this sample may be carry-over from other donors' samples. The specimen was PBMCs. The chain uses TRBV7-2 and TRBJ2-7; D is possibly TRBD2 (6 bases). In DNA form, the CDR3 reads TGTGCCAGCAGCCCGCCCGCGGGGACCTACGAGCAGTACTTC. Translated: CASSPPAGTYEQYF.